This record concerns one TCR beta chain sequence. This specimen belongs to a study of preoperative IRX-2 immunotherapy in early breast cancer. Sample treatment: preoperative locoregional IRX-2 cytokine immunotherapy. This phase Ib study tested locoregional IRX-2 cytokine immunotherapy given before surgery. This table comes from immunoSEQ multiplex PCR, and its TCRdb copy is limited to in-frame clones, with some not included. The profile shows about 19,000 clones, just under 85% of them singletons. The sample in question was lymph node tissue, obtained after IRX-2 immunotherapy. The sequence derives from a human donor with breast cancer.

The CDR3 bases are TGTGCCAGCTCACCACCGGGACAGAGGAGCTACGAGCAGTACTTC. This sequence encodes CASSPPGQRSYEQYF. The gene calls are TRBV18 and TRBJ2-7, with 7 bases aligning to TRBD1. V trimming: 0 bases; J trimming: 3 bases; junction bases outside the gene matches: 5. This CDR3 has 15 residues. Germline V CDR1 and CDR2: KGHSH, LQKENI.